These T cell receptor beta chains were read from a single sample in a study of blood T cell repertoires in COVID-19. Using immunoSEQ multiplex PCR, the repertoire was profiled, and TCRdb retains in-frame clones only, with some absent. The repertoire holds 300,000 to 350,000 clones, with roughly 87% as singletons. Specimen: peripheral blood. These receptors were collected from a man aged 18-30 years with active or convalescent COVID-19. Both conserved end residues are part of each CDR3. D genes are given only for firm matches. Clone size is shown for a subset of rows, as once, few, many or a class of expanded clone.

TRBD1,.,14,TRBV6-5,TRBJ1-2,TGTGCCAGCAGTTATTCAGGACAGGGGGCTGGCTACACCTTC,CASSYSGQGAGYTF
.,.,13,TRBV5-6,TRBJ1-1,TGTGCCAGCAGGACAGGCCCATCGTCTGAAGCTTTCTTT,CASRTGPSSEAFF
.,.,12,TRBV6-5,TRBJ2-1,TGTGCCGGTCGGGACTTTTACAATGAGCAGTTCTTC,CAGRDFYNEQFF
.,.,12,TRBV5-5,TRBJ2-7,TGTGCCAGCACCAACAGGAGCCACGAGCAGTACTTC,CASTNRSHEQYF
.,.,16,TRBV11-2,TRBJ1-1,TGTGCCAGCAGCGGAGGGGACCTCGGGATTAACACTGAAGCTTTCTTT,CASSGGDLGINTEAFF
TRBD2,.,16,TRBV9,TRBJ2-3,TGTGCCAGCAGCGCCGCACTAGCGGGTAACACAGATACGCAGTATTTT,CASSAALAGNTDTQYF
.,.,16,TRBV4-3,TRBJ2-3,TGCGCCAGCAGCCAAGATTACACAGGGAGCACAGATACGCAGTATTTT,CASSQDYTGSTDTQYF
TRBD2,.,15,TRBV7-2,TRBJ2-1,TGTGCCAGCAGCCGTGGGACTAGCAGGAGCAATGAGCAGTTCTTC,CASSRGTSRSNEQFF
.,.,15,TRBV28,TRBJ1-1,TGTGCCAGCAGTCGGACGGGGTACATGAACACTGAAGCTTTCTTT,CASSRTGYMNTEAFF
TRBD1,once,14,TRBV19,TRBJ2-7,TGTGCCAGTAGTATAGGACAGGGGAGCTACGAGCAGTACTTC,CASSIGQGSYEQYF
TRBD2,few,14,TRBV29-1,TRBJ2-7,TGCAGCGTTGAAGGTGGTAGCGGGGCCTACGAGCAGTACTTC,CSVEGGSGAYEQYF
TRBD1,.,18,TRBV19,TRBJ1-1,TGTGCCAGTAGTATCCCACCTAACAGGGGCGATACGAACACTGAAGCTTTCTTT,CASSIPPNRGDTNTEAFF
.,few,13,TRBV6-5,TRBJ1-5,TGTGCCAGCAGAGGGGATGGCAATCAGCCCCAGCATTTT,CASRGDGNQPQHF
TRBD2,.,15,TRBV6-2/TRBV6-3,TRBJ2-5,TGTGCCAGCAGCCCAGCGGGGGGGCCCCAAGAGACCCAGTACTTC,CASSPAGGPQETQYF
.,few,14,TRBV7-2,TRBJ1-2,TGTGCCAGCAGCCCGAGCGGGTATGGGCATGGCTACACCTTC,CASSPSGYGHGYTF
.,once,14,TRBV6-5,TRBJ2-2,TGTGCCAGCAGCGACATCCTCAACACCGGGGAGCTGTTTTTT,CASSDILNTGELFF
TRBD2,.,15,TRBV28,TRBJ2-3,TGTGCCAGCAGTTTGCGCGGGAGAAGCACAGATACGCAGTATTTT,CASSLRGRSTDTQYF
.,.,13,TRBV5-1,TRBJ1-2,TGCGCCAGCAGCTTGGTACAGGGAGGGGGCTACACCTTC,CASSLVQGGGYTF
TRBD1,once,16,TRBV15,TRBJ1-1,TGTGCCACCAGCAGAGGGAACAGGGGTATGAACACTGAAGCTTTCTTT,CATSRGNRGMNTEAFF
.,few,14,TRBV4-3,TRBJ2-7,TGCGCCAGCAGCCAAGGTTCATACTCCGGGGAGCAGTACTTC,CASSQGSYSGEQYF
TRBD2,.,21,TRBV3-1/TRBV3-2,TRBJ2-1,TGTGCCAGCAGCCAAGAGAGCGCCGGGACTAGCGGGAGGGCCACCTACAATGAGCAGTTCTTC,CASSQESAGTSGRATYNEQFF
.,.,12,TRBV24-1,TRBJ1-2,TGTGCCACCAGTGATCAGGGGTATGGCTACACCTTC,CATSDQGYGYTF
.,.,14,TRBV19,TRBJ2-7,TGTGCCAGTATCGATCGTGCAGGGGGGACGAAGCAGTACTTC,CASIDRAGGTKQYF
.,once,15,TRBV6-6,TRBJ1-1,TGTGCCAGCAGTTACTCTGGGAGGGGAGGCACTGAAGCTTTCTTT,CASSYSGRGGTEAFF
TRBD2,.,15,TRBV5-1,TRBJ2-5,TGCGCCAGCAGCCGTAGCGGGACTGCGGAAGAGACCCAGTACTTC,CASSRSGTAEETQYF
.,.,15,TRBV2,TRBJ2-1,TGTGCCAGCAGGTCGTCCAGACTAGAGAGTAATGAGCAGTTCTTC,CASRSSRLESNEQFF
.,.,12,TRBV20-1,TRBJ2-7,TGCAGTGCTAGTAAGAGCTCCTACGAGCAGTACTTC,CSASKSSYEQYF
.,.,13,TRBV5-6,TRBJ2-7,TGTGCCAGCAGCCCCGCGGCTTACTCCGAGCAGTACTTC,CASSPAAYSEQYF
.,.,13,TRBV4-1,TRBJ1-1,TGCGCCAGCAGCCAAGAGGGGCGGACTGAAGCTTTCTTT,CASSQEGRTEAFF
TRBD2,.,14,TRBV27,TRBJ2-2,TGTGCCAGCAGTTCCCTAGCGGACTTAACGGAGCTGTTTTTT,CASSSLADLTELFF
.,.,14,TRBV6-1,TRBJ1-2,TGTGCCAGCAGTGAAGTTGGGGGCGCAGGTGGCTACACCTTC,CASSEVGGAGGYTF
.,once,14,TRBV6-5,TRBJ1-3,TGTGCCAGCAGCCCCGGGACAATAGGAAACACCATATATTTT,CASSPGTIGNTIYF
.,.,13,TRBV27,TRBJ1-6,TGTGCCAGCTCGCGGCAGAAAAATTCACCCCTCCACTTT,CASSRQKNSPLHF
.,.,15,TRBV9,TRBJ2-1,TGTGCCAGCAGCCCCCGACAGGGAGGTTGGAATGAGCAGTTCTTC,CASSPRQGGWNEQFF
TRBD1,.,14,TRBV7-9,TRBJ2-7,TGTGCCAGCAGTGGGACAGAGAGCTCCTACGAGCAGTACTTC,CASSGTESSYEQYF
.,once,13,TRBV27,TRBJ2-1,TGTGCCAGCAGTTTGGGCACCGACAATGAGCAGTTCTTC,CASSLGTDNEQFF
.,.,17,TRBV29-1,TRBJ2-1,TGCAGCGTTGAAGGGCCGGCGAGCGGTATCTCCTACAATGAGCAGTTCTTC,CSVEGPASGISYNEQFF
.,few,14,TRBV10-2,TRBJ1-6,TGCGCCAGCAGAGGCGTGGCGGATAATTCACCCCTCCACTTT,CASRGVADNSPLHF
.,once,14,TRBV14,TRBJ1-6,TGTGCCAGCAGCCAAGGCAGGAAGAGCTCACCCCTCCACTTT,CASSQGRKSSPLHF
TRBD1,.,15,TRBV24-1,TRBJ2-3,TGTGCCACCAGTGACGGGACAGGGGTTGCAGATACGCAGTATTTT,CATSDGTGVADTQYF
.,.,12,TRBV7-9,TRBJ2-5,TGTGCCAGCAGCTTAAATCAGGGGCCCCAGTACTTC,CASSLNQGPQYF
.,.,17,TRBV21-1,TRBJ2-7,TGTGCCAGCAGCAAAGTATCGAGTCGGGATTTAATCTACGAGCAGTACTTC,CASSKVSSRDLIYEQYF
.,.,17,TRBV21-1,TRBJ1-6,TGTGCCAGCACGTTAGTTGCGGCAGGGGAACGGGAATCACCCCTCCACTTT,CASTLVAAGERESPLHF
.,once,15,TRBV7-9,TRBJ2-1,TGTGCCAGCAGCCCCTTCGGGGGCTCCTACAATGAGCAGTTCTTC,CASSPFGGSYNEQFF
TRBD1,.,15,TRBV5-1,TRBJ2-1,TGCGCCAGCGGAAACAGGGGCCTCAGCTACAATGAGCAGTTCTTC,CASGNRGLSYNEQFF
.,.,16,TRBV5-1,TRBJ1-3,TGCGCCAGCAGCCCGGACCTGGGGGCCTCTGGAAACACCATATATTTT,CASSPDLGASGNTIYF
TRBD1,once,16,TRBV7-6,TRBJ2-1,TGTGCCAGCAGCTTAGGCCCGGGACAGGTTGACAATGAGCAGTTCTTC,CASSLGPGQVDNEQFF
TRBD1,.,17,TRBV7-9,TRBJ1-6,TGTGCCAGCAGTACTTTTGGCCTGGGACAGGGCGATTCACCCCTCCACTTT,CASSTFGLGQGDSPLHF
TRBD1,.,15,TRBV29-1,TRBJ2-1,TGCAGCGCTGAACAGGGACAGGGGGGTTTCGATGAGCAGTTCTTC,CSAEQGQGGFDEQFF
TRBD1,.,15,TRBV2,TRBJ2-3,TGTGCCAGCAGTACACAGGGGGAGGGCACAGATACGCAGTATTTT,CASSTQGEGTDTQYF